Following are 21 T cell receptor beta chains from one sample sequenced in a study of T cells in Graves' hyperthyroidism and ophthalmopathy. RNA transcripts yielded amplified TCR beta CDR3 regions. Carried out on the TCR CDR3, a first-round RT-PCR used the HTBI primer set. TCRdb redid the calling of the multiplex PCR reads with MiXCR, one entry per CDR3 protein. The repertoire holds hundreds of thousands of distinct CDR3 sequences, with approximately 15% as singletons. The sample consisted of blood. The receptors were gathered from a man aged 18 to 35 with Graves' ophthalmopathy.

This clonotype was picked up many times. CDR3 sequence (DNA): TGTGCCAGCAGTGATTTGGAGTGGGGAGCTTTCTTT. Residues: CASSDLEWGAFF. This chain joins TRBV6-1 and TRBJ1-1; D not certain. The CDR3 totals 12 residues. The V and J ends lost 3 bases and 10 bases respectively, with 12 bases between them. Germline V lookup: CDR1 MNHNS, CDR2 SASEGT.

Many counts were recorded for this clonotype. The chain joins TRBV3-1 to TRBJ2-2; D gene ambiguous. Germline V lookup: CDR1 LGHDT, CDR2 YNNKEL (reference sequence). The CDR3 is 13 amino acids. Trimming shortened V by 3 bases and J by 2 bases, and 4 bases separated the two germline ends. In nucleotides, the CDR3 is TGTGCCAGCAGCCACCTAAACACCGGGGAGCTGTTTTTT. Translated: CASSHLNTGELFF. The full variable domain, in which reference TRBV3-1 and TRBJ2-2 provide the parts outside the CDR3, is DTAVSQTPKYLVTQMGNDKSIKCEQNLGHDTMYWYKQDSKKFLKIMFSYNNKELIINETVPNRFSPKSPDKAHLNLHINSLELGDSAVYFCASSHLNTGELFFGEGSRLTVL.

This clonotype was recorded at least ten times. The chain combines TRBV11-2 with TRBJ2-7, with 9 bases aligning to TRBD2. CDR3 length: 16 residues. Germline assignment: CDR1 SGHAT and CDR2 FQNNGV. V was clipped by 5 bases and J by 2 bases; unmatched bases: 10. The CDR3: CASSQLTSGTPYEQYF. Written as DNA, the CDR3 is TGTGCCAGCAGCCAATTGACTAGCGGAACACCCTACGAGCAGTACTTC. Drawing the rest from reference TRBV11-2 and TRBJ2-7, the complete variable domain is EAGVAQSPRYKIIEKRQSVAFWCNPISGHATLYWYQQILGQGPKLLIQFQNNGVVDDSQLPKDRFSAERLKGVDSTLKIQPAKLEDSAVYLCASSQLTSGTPYEQYFGPGTRLTVT.

The V and J genes are TRBV4-1 and TRBJ1-6; TRBD1 aligns across 7 bases. Germline V gene lookup returns CDR1 MGHRA and CDR2 YSYEKL. V shed 4 bases and J 16 bases; nucleotides not matched to a gene: 13. CDR3 length: 14 amino acids. CDR3 protein: CASSPPGDPGQLHF. The CDR3 DNA is TGCGCCAGCAGCCCACCTGGGGACCCGGGACAGCTCCACTTT.

This clonotype was observed a few times. The chain combines TRBV30 with TRBJ2-7; TRBD1 matches 10 bases. The junction had 3 bases not matched to a gene; V was cut back by 0 bases and J by 1 base. The germline V gene has CDR1 GTSNPN and CDR2 SVGIG (reference sequence). The length of the CDR3 is 15 residues. CDR3 protein: CAWSVGQGGSYEQYF. The CDR3 nucleotides read TGTGCCTGGAGTGTTGGACAGGGGGGATCCTACGAGCAGTACTTC.

This clonotype has ten or more counts. This chain links TRBV11-2 with TRBJ2-1; 14 nucleotides agree with TRBD2. Per germline, CDR1 SGHAT and CDR2 FQNNGV. V lost 2 bases, J lost 3 bases, and 3 bases stayed unmatched. The CDR3 is made up of 17 amino acids. The DNA of the CDR3 is TGTGCCAGCAGCTTATCAGGGACTAGCGGGAGCTACAATGAGCAGTTCTTC. Residues: CASSLSGTSGSYNEQFF.

Worth noting for this clonotype: With a much larger clone just one base away, this may be a read error. J is TRBJ1-1 and V is TRBV6-5; TRBD1 is a possible D gene (6 bases). CDR1 is MNHEY, CDR2 SVGAGI, per germline. CDR3 length: 15 amino acids. CDR3 protein: CASSYGGTSNTGAFF. CDR3 DNA sequence: TGTGCCAGCAGTTACGGTGGGACAAGTAACACTGGAGCTTTCTTT.

V gene TRBV2 combines with J gene TRBJ2-3; D not certain. The germline gives CDR1 SNHLY, CDR2 FYNNEI. This CDR3 has 16 amino acids. V was shortened by 3 bases and J by 6 bases, with 19 bases between the two germline ends. The CDR3 coding sequence is TGTGCCAGCAGTGACTCGGCCGAAGTGGGGTCGGATACGCAGTATTTT. It yields the protein CASSDSAEVGSDTQYF.

This clonotype was detected a few times. The chain joins TRBV12-3 or TRBV12-4 to TRBJ2-3; D remains ambiguous. Between the trimmed V and J ends, which lost 7 bases and 0 bases, there was a span of 11 bases. The CDR3 covers 14 residues. CDR3 amino acids: CASMGVTSTDTQYF. DNA of the CDR3: TGTGCCAGCATGGGCGTGACTAGCACAGATACGCAGTATTTT.

V gene TRBV18 combines with J gene TRBJ1-2; maybe TRBD1 (5 bases). Trimming took off 1 base at V and 6 bases at J, with 9 bases between the two ends. The germline gives CDR1 KGHSH, CDR2 LQKENI. This CDR3 spans 13 amino acids. Here the CDR3 reads CASSPRGRHGYTF. CDR3 nucleotide sequence: TGTGCCAGCTCACCACGGGGGAGGCATGGCTACACCTTC.

In its sample, this clonotype was seen many times. The rearrangement links TRBV14 to TRBJ1-1; D uncertain. Germline V gene data show CDR1 as SGHDN and CDR2 as FVKESK. The V end lost 4 bases, the J end lost 10 bases, and 19 bases lay between the germline ends. CDR3 length: 14 residues. This chain's CDR3 is CASSPTTTRVVAFF. CDR3 in DNA: TGTGCCAGCAGCCCAACCACGACAAGGGTAGTAGCTTTCTTT.

This clonotype was seen ten or more times. This chain joins TRBV20-1 and TRBJ2-2; D may correspond to TRBD1 or TRBD2 (5 bases each). Germline V lookup: CDR1 DFQATT, CDR2 SNEGSKA (reference sequence). V was clipped by 1 base and J by 0 bases, with 12 bases between them. This CDR3 contains 16 residues. The CDR3 DNA reads TGCAGTGCTAGAGTCGGGGCCAGCGCGAACACCGGGGAGCTGTTTTTT. Amino acids: CSARVGASANTGELFF.

The sample holds many counts of this clonotype. The chain links TRBV24-1 to TRBJ2-1; D not certain. The CDR3 contains 12 residues. CDR1 KGHDR and CDR2 SFDVKD come from the germline V gene. V lost 1 base, J lost 8 bases, and 5 bases lay in between. The CDR3 DNA reads TGTGCCACCAGTGATTTCGCCCATGAGCAGTTCTTC. Its translation: CATSDFAHEQFF.

This clonotype was picked up many times. V usage is TRBV7-9 and J usage is TRBJ2-4; unclear D gene. V lost 3 bases to trimming and J lost 6 bases, with 15 bases between them. CDR3 length equals 15 residues. In germline, CDR1 is SEHNR, CDR2 FQNEAQ (reference sequence). The CDR3 coding sequence is TGTGCCAGCAGCTTTTTTGGGAACTCGGGAAACATTCAGTACTTC. It encodes CASSFFGNSGNIQYF.

This clonotype has a count of ten or more. CDR3 nucleotide sequence: TGTGCCAGCAGTCCTCTAGATGGTTTGGCCTATGGCTACACCTTC. It is translated as CASSPLDGLAYGYTF. V and J are TRBV12-3 or TRBV12-4 and TRBJ1-2; D gene ambiguous. Trimming took off 5 bases at V and 4 bases at J, with 17 bases between the two ends. CDR3 length: 15 amino acids.

This sequence joins TRBV24-1 and TRBJ2-1; 7 bases agree with TRBD2. V trimming: 8 bases; J trimming: 6 bases; junction bases outside the gene matches: 15. Germline V gene data show CDR1 as KGHDR and CDR2 as SFDVKD. The CDR3 has 16 amino acids. The chain's CDR3 is CATNYTSDRNSNEQFF. In DNA, the CDR3 is TGTGCCACCAATTATACTAGCGACCGGAATTCCAATGAGCAGTTCTTC.

The table lists this clonotype with many counts. This chain links TRBV5-1 with TRBJ2-6; the D gene is possibly TRBD1 (6 bases). The CDR3 extends over 15 amino acids. CDR1 is SGHRS, CDR2 YFSETQ, per germline. Trimming cost V 2 bases and J 2 bases, with 8 bases left between them. CDR3 sequence reads: CASSFEGAGANVLTF. In nucleotides, the CDR3 is TGCGCCAGCAGCTTTGAGGGGGCTGGGGCCAACGTCCTGACTTTC.

This clonotype was detected ten times or more. The CDR3 DNA reads as TGTGCCAGCAGTCCACAGTATGGGGAAAAACTGTTTTTT. Residues: CASSPQYGEKLFF. This chain links TRBV12-3 or TRBV12-4 with TRBJ1-4; D unresolved. The CDR3 sequence is 13 residues long. Trimming cost V 5 bases and J 8 bases, with 12 bases left between them.

In its sample, this clonotype was seen many times. The chain has TRBV3-1 and TRBJ1-2; 8 nucleotides line up with TRBD1. CDR1 is LGHDT and CDR2 is YNNKEL in the germline V gene (reference sequence). This CDR3 comprises 16 residues. The junction had 8 bases not matched to a gene; V was cut back by 1 base and J by 4 bases. The CDR3 sequence: CASSQGQQGEVYGYTF. Here the CDR3 DNA reads TGTGCCAGCAGCCAAGGTCAACAGGGGGAAGTCTATGGCTACACCTTC.

This clonotype was recorded a few times. V gene TRBV7-2 combines with J gene TRBJ2-3, with TRBD1 identical over 7 bases. The CDR3 spans 14 residues. J gave up 6 bases and V 8 bases, and 11 bases lay outside the gene matches. The germline V gene encodes CDR1 SGHTA and CDR2 FQGNSA. As DNA, the CDR3 is TGTGCCAGCCAAGGGACAGAGTATGTTGATACGCAGTATTTT. Translation gives CASQGTEYVDTQYF.

This clonotype was picked up many times. The chain is built from TRBV5-5 and TRBJ2-2, with D hard to call. Trimming removed 0 bases from V and 6 bases from J, with 12 bases in between. There are 15 residues in the CDR3. Germline V gives CDR1 SGHKS, CDR2 YYEKEE (reference sequence). The CDR3 bases are TGTGCCAGCAGCTTGGAGCGCGGAAGGGCCGGGGAGCTGTTTTTT. Its protein is CASSLERGRAGELFF.